The 30 T cell receptor beta chains presented below share a single source sample, sequenced in a study of T cell responses to AZD1222 COVID-19 vaccine. Sequencing used immunoSEQ multiplex PCR; TCRdb keeps in-frame clones, though not all of them. Seen here are 130,000 to 150,000 clones, 91% observed once, and the top ten hold around 3.8%. Sequencing used peripheral blood, obtained 28 days after the second AZD1222 dose. Source of these receptors: an adult who received the AZD1222 COVID-19 vaccine.

CDR3 nucleotides: TGTGCCAGCAGCCCACAGGGACGCGGCGGCTACACCTTC. This encodes CASSPQGRGGYTF. The chain joins TRBV7-3 to TRBJ1-2; D is possibly TRBD1 (6 bases). Trimming stripped 5 bases from V and 8 bases from J, with 15 bases between. The germline V gene has CDR1 SGHTA and CDR2 FQGTGA. The CDR3 is 13 amino acids. The complete variable domain, with remaining parts taken from reference TRBV7-3 and TRBJ1-2, reads GAGVSQTPSNKVTEKGKYVELRCDPISGHTALYWYRQSLGQGPEFLIYFQGTGAADDSGLPNDRFFAVRPEGSVSTLKIQRTERGDSAVYLCASSPQGRGGYTFGSGTRLTVV.

This clone was recorded once. This rearrangement joins TRBV29-1 to TRBJ1-1, with D perhaps matching TRBD1 (6 bases). The CDR3 is made up of 10 amino acids. V was clipped by 7 bases and J by 8 bases, with 11 bases between them. The germline V gene encodes CDR1 SQVTM and CDR2 ANQGSEA. CDR3 coding DNA: TGCAGCGGGGGGGCGATAGAAGCTTTCTTT. It translates to CSGGAIEAFF.

This chain links TRBV6-5 with TRBJ2-3; D remains unclear. Germline loops: CDR1 MNHEY, CDR2 SVGAGI. V lost 7 bases, J lost 4 bases, and 18 bases lay in between. This CDR3 spans 15 amino acids. CDR3 DNA: TGTGCCAGCATGCCGGGCCGAGTAATTCCAGATACGCAGTATTTT. Its protein product is CASMPGRVIPDTQYF.

This clone is termed medium-sized. The rearrangement joins TRBV15 to TRBJ1-2; TRBD1 matches at 9 bases. CDR1 and CDR2 from the germline V gene are LNHNV and YYDKDF (reference sequence). V lost 2 bases, J lost 5 bases, and 9 bases stayed unmatched. The CDR3 has 16 amino acids. The CDR3 DNA follows: TGTGCCACCAGCAGAACCCCCCGAGGACAGGGGTATGGCTACACCTTC. It yields the protein CATSRTPRGQGYGYTF.

The chain has TRBV3-1 (or the pseudogene TRBV3-2) and TRBJ1-5; a weak D match, TRBD1 (6 bases). The CDR3 loop spans 15 amino acids. Per the germline V gene, CDR1 is LGHDT and CDR2 is YNNKEL (reference sequence). V was shortened by 5 bases and J by 3 bases, with 14 bases between the two germline ends. DNA of the CDR3: TGTGCCAGCAGCTCACAGGGATCCCCCAATCAGCCCCAGCATTTT. It codes for CASSSQGSPNQPQHF.

The rearrangement joins TRBV27 to TRBJ2-5; no definite D call. The CDR3 is 14 amino acids. V gave up 0 bases and J gave up 2 bases, with 7 bases separating them. CDR1 is MNHEY, CDR2 SMNVEV, per germline (reference sequence). In DNA form, the CDR3 reads TGTGCCAGCAGTTTATCAGGGAAACAAGAGACCCAGTACTTC. Translation gives CASSLSGKQETQYF.

This rearrangement joins TRBV13 to TRBJ2-1; D not certain. This CDR3 is 18 amino acids long. Germline CDR1 reads PRHDT; CDR2 reads FYEKMQ (reference sequence). With 2 bases removed from V and 0 bases from J, the gap between germline ends came to 17 bases. Here the CDR3 DNA reads TGTGCCAGCAGCTTAAGGGCCGGGTTCTGGGGCTCCTACAATGAGCAGTTCTTC. It is translated as CASSLRAGFWGSYNEQFF.

The V and J genes are TRBV21-1 and TRBJ2-1; TRBD2 is taken as the D call from the table, unchecked against the DNA. TRBV21-1 is an annotated pseudogene. The CDR3 runs 16 residues. In DNA, the CDR3 is TGTGCCAGCAGCAAGGGCGGGAGGGCCCCCCTCAATGAGCAGTTCTTC. It encodes CASSKGGRAPLNEQFF.

The chain uses TRBV19 and TRBJ2-3; 7 positions agree with TRBD2. The CDR3 consists of 13 residues. The J segment lost 2 bases and the V segment lost 8 bases, leaving 4 bases of the junction unmatched. Germline V gene lookup returns CDR1 LNHDA and CDR2 SQIVND (reference sequence). CDR3 amino acids: CASRGGFTDTQYF. The CDR3 nucleotides read TGTGCCAGTCGCGGGGGTTTCACAGATACGCAGTATTTT. The full variable domain, completed using reference TRBV19 and TRBJ2-3, is DGGITQSPKYLFRKEGQNVTLSCEQNLNHDAMYWYRQDPGQGLRLIYYSQIVNDFQKGDIAEGYSVSREKKESFPLTVTSAQKNPTAFYLCASRGGFTDTQYFGPGTRLTVL.

The rearrangement links TRBV19 to TRBJ2-5; 12 bases line up with TRBD2. The CDR3 is 17 residues long. CDR1 and CDR2 (germline): LNHDA, SQIVND (reference sequence). Trimming removed 4 bases from V and 2 bases from J; junction bases left unmatched: 8. DNA for the CDR3: TGTGCCAGTAGTAGGTCTAGCGGGAGGGTGGAGCAAGAGACCCAGTACTTC. Its protein is CASSRSSGRVEQETQYF.

The CDR3 coding sequence is TGTGCCACCACCGGGGACAACTATAATGAAAAACTGTTTTTT. It specifies CATTGDNYNEKLFF. The genes are TRBV10-3 and TRBJ1-4; TRBD1 is a possible D gene (6 bases). This CDR3 comprises 14 residues. CDR1 and CDR2 (germline): ENHRY, SYGVKD. With 10 bases removed from V and 4 bases from J, the gap between germline ends came to 16 bases.

The chain is built from TRBV11-3 and TRBJ2-7; D is possibly TRBD1 (5 bases). Deletions cut 0 bases from V and 4 bases from J, with 13 bases between. This CDR3 has 15 residues. CDR1 and CDR2 (germline): SGHNT, YENEEA. The chain's CDR3 is CASSLEAGNGYEQYF. The CDR3 DNA sequence: TGTGCCAGCAGCTTAGAGGCAGGGAACGGATACGAGCAGTACTTC.

The J gene is TRBJ2-1, the V gene TRBV6-2 or TRBV6-3, with TRBD1 matching over 11 bases. The CDR3 has 15 residues. Germline V gene sequence: CDR1 MNHEY, CDR2 SVGEGT. Trimming at V came to 2 bases and at J to 6 bases, leaving 3 bases not matched to a gene. CDR3 sequence (DNA): TGTGCCAGCAGTTACCAAGGGACAGGGGGCAATGAGCAGTTCTTC. Translated: CASSYQGTGGNEQFF.

This chain uses TRBV7-8 with TRBJ1-1; TRBD1 is a possible D gene (6 bases). V shed 4 bases and J shed 9 bases, with 15 bases lying between them. The CDR3 length is 13 residues. Germline values: CDR1 SGHVS, CDR2 FQNEAQ. Here the CDR3 reads CASSSLVGGKAFF. The CDR3 DNA reads TGTGCCAGCAGCTCCCTCGTAGGGGGGAAAGCTTTCTTT.

This sequence joins TRBV7-2 and TRBJ2-1, with 7 positions matching TRBD2. This CDR3 has 16 amino acids. Germline CDR1 reads SGHTA; CDR2 reads FQGNSA. V gave up 5 bases and J gave up 7 bases; unmatched junction bases: 14. The chain's CDR3 is CASSARTRAGLNEQFF. The DNA of the CDR3 is TGTGCCAGCAGCGCCCGGACTAGAGCGGGGCTAAATGAGCAGTTCTTC.

The V call is TRBV18, the J call TRBJ2-2; D is undetermined. CDR1 and CDR2 from the germline V gene are KGHSH and LQKENI. The V end was cut by 3 bases, the J end by 3 bases, with 14 bases between. The length of the CDR3 is 16 residues. CDR3 nucleotides: TGTGCCAGCTCACCGTACCGCAGGTGGGACACCGGGGAGCTGTTTTTT. Protein product: CASSPYRRWDTGELFF.

V usage is TRBV6-5 and J usage is TRBJ1-1; D ambiguous. Germline lookup yields CDR1 MNHEY and CDR2 SVGAGI. The ends were cut back, 8 bases at V and 0 bases at J, with 10 bases in the middle. CDR3 length equals 13 residues. The CDR3 sequence is CASGKGVNTEAFF. The CDR3, as DNA: TGTGCCAGCGGAAAAGGAGTGAACACTGAAGCTTTCTTT.

The chain is built from TRBV5-6 and TRBJ2-1; perhaps TRBD1 as D (6 bases). This CDR3 contains 19 residues. CDR1 and CDR2 (germline): SGHDT, YYEEEE. V gave up 1 base and J gave up 0 bases, with 20 bases separating them. The chain's CDR3 is CASSLLVSGGPSSYNEQFF. The CDR3 region has the DNA TGTGCCAGCAGCTTGCTGGTGTCTGGGGGCCCAAGCTCCTACAATGAGCAGTTCTTC. The whole variable domain, filled in from reference TRBV5-6 and TRBJ2-1, reads DAGVTQSPTHLIKTRGQQVTLRCSPKSGHDTVSWYQQALGQGPQFIFQYYEEEERQRGNFPDRFSGHQFPNYSSELNVNALLLGDSALYLCASSLLVSGGPSSYNEQFFGPGTRLTVL.

The chain recombines TRBV12-3 or TRBV12-4 with TRBJ1-2; D remains ambiguous. Trimming took off 3 bases at V and 4 bases at J, with 6 bases between the two ends. CDR3 length equals 12 residues. The CDR3 is CASSFGIYGYTF. CDR3 sequence (DNA): TGTGCCAGCAGTTTTGGTATCTATGGCTACACCTTC.

The rearrangement joins TRBV5-4 to TRBJ1-5; D unresolved. The CDR3 contains 15 residues. Germline CDR1 reads SGHNT; CDR2 reads YYREEE (reference sequence). V dropped 1 base and J dropped 6 bases, with 14 bases sitting between them. The chain's CDR3 is CASSLQGKRVQPQHF. The CDR3, as DNA: TGTGCCAGCAGCTTGCAAGGGAAACGGGTTCAGCCCCAGCATTTT.

This chain links TRBV30 with TRBJ1-6; D call uncertain. Germline loops: CDR1 GTSNPN, CDR2 SVGIG (reference sequence). CDR3 length: 13 amino acids. V was clipped by 3 bases and J by 10 bases, with 13 bases between them. In DNA form, the CDR3 reads TGTGCCTGGAGGGAATGGGTGCGGTCACCCCTCCACTTT. Translated: CAWREWVRSPLHF.

On this clone itself: Other nucleotide sequences from this sample produce the same CDR3. V gene TRBV6-4 combines with J gene TRBJ2-1; no clear D gene. V dropped 2 bases and J dropped 3 bases, with 2 bases sitting between them. This CDR3 is built from 12 residues. Germline V gene sequence: CDR1 MRHNA, CDR2 SNTAGT. CDR3 loop: CASSDSYNEQFF. In nucleotides, the CDR3 is TGTGCCAGCAGTGACAGCTACAATGAGCAGTTCTTC.

The chain employs TRBV30 and TRBJ2-2, with TRBD1 as a possible D gene (5 bases). The ends were cut back, 3 bases at V and 2 bases at J, with 10 bases in the middle. CDR3 length: 14 residues. CDR1 is GTSNPN and CDR2 is SVGIG in the germline V gene (reference sequence). The CDR3 DNA is TGTGCCTGGAGGGCGACAGTAAACACCGGGGAGCTGTTTTTT. It codes for CAWRATVNTGELFF. The full variable domain, rest sourced from reference TRBV30 and TRBJ2-2, is SQTIHQWPATLVQPVGSPLSLECTVEGTSNPNLYWYRQAAGRGLQLLFYSVGIGQISSEVPQNLSASRPQDRQFILSSKKLLLSDSGFYLCAWRATVNTGELFFGEGSRLTVL.

As concerns this clone: At one end, the junction sequence differs from germline, possibly due to a read error. V is TRBV6-1 and J is TRBJ1-2; a weak D match, TRBD1 (5 bases). CDR3 length: 15 residues. Germline CDR1 is MNHNS and CDR2 is SASEGT. The CDR3 protein is CASTEGDPGLRGYTF. CDR3 coding DNA: TGTGCCAGCACTGAAGGGGACCCCGGGCTTCGTGGCTACACCTTC.

This chain uses TRBV5-1 with TRBJ1-1; the D is unclear. CDR3 length: 15 residues. V was shortened by 4 bases and J by 0 bases, with 13 bases between the two germline ends. The germline CDR1 and CDR2 sequences are SGHRS and YFSETQ. The CDR3 DNA reads TGCGCCAGCAGCAAACCCGAACAGTTGAACACTGAAGCTTTCTTT. Translating gives CASSKPEQLNTEAFF.

The gene calls are TRBV30 and TRBJ2-5; D not certain. The V gene lost 0 bases and the J gene lost 5 bases, with 7 bases spanning the gap. The germline V gene has CDR1 GTSNPN and CDR2 SVGIG (reference sequence). CDR3 size: 12 residues. CDR3 coding DNA: TGTGCCTGGAGTGTAATTACGGAGACCCAGTACTTC. This codes for CAWSVITETQYF.

Only one count was recorded for this clone. The V call is TRBV5-6, the J call TRBJ2-7, with 11 bases lining up with TRBD1. The CDR3 is 15 residues long. The V and J ends lost 1 base and 4 bases, in that order; junction bases with no gene match: 4. Looked up from germline, CDR1 is SGHDT and CDR2 is YYEEEE. The CDR3 nucleotides are TGTGCCAGCAGCTTGAGAGGGACAGGGGGTTACGAGCAGTACTTC. It encodes CASSLRGTGGYEQYF. Filled out from reference TRBV5-6 and TRBJ2-7, the complete variable domain reads DAGVTQSPTHLIKTRGQQVTLRCSPKSGHDTVSWYQQALGQGPQFIFQYYEEEERQRGNFPDRFSGHQFPNYSSELNVNALLLGDSALYLCASSLRGTGGYEQYFGPGTRLTVT.

This clone occurred once. V and J are TRBV6-2 or TRBV6-3 and TRBJ2-1, with 14 bases identical to TRBD2. Germline loops: CDR1 MNHEY, CDR2 SVGEGT. V gave up 2 bases and J gave up 4 bases; unmatched junction bases: 7. The length of the CDR3 is 18 residues. The CDR3 DNA reads TGTGCCAGCAGTTACCGGACTAGCGGGAGGTCGTTGTACAATGAGCAGTTCTTC. Protein product: CASSYRTSGRSLYNEQFF.

V usage is TRBV11-3 and J usage is TRBJ2-3, with 7 bases that match TRBD2. The V gene's germline CDR1 is SGHNT and CDR2 YENEEA. The CDR3 has 16 residues. With 0 bases clipped from V and 7 bases from J, the junction kept 10 bases outside the gene matches. CDR3 nucleotide sequence: TGTGCCAGCAGCTTAGATATGGGCGGGGGTACCTATACGCAGTATTTT. This encodes CASSLDMGGGTYTQYF. The variable domain in full, completed from reference TRBV11-3 and TRBJ2-3, reads EAGVVQSPRYKIIEKKQPVAFWCNPISGHNTLYWYLQNLGQGPELLIRYENEEAVDDSQLPKDRFSAERLKGVDSTLKIQPAELGDSAVYLCASSLDMGGGTYTQYFGPGTRLTVL.

V and J are TRBV5-4 and TRBJ1-6; TRBD1 aligns across 7 bases. CDR3 length: 16 amino acids. Germline V gene data show CDR1 as SGHNT and CDR2 as YYREEE (reference sequence). The V gene end was trimmed by 3 bases and the J gene end by 4 bases; junction bases not matched to a gene: 7. The CDR3 reads CASSSWTGVYNSPLHF. In DNA form, the CDR3 reads TGTGCCAGCAGCTCCTGGACAGGAGTATATAATTCACCCCTCCACTTT.